This T cell receptor (beta chain) was obtained from a study of CD8+ T cells in alopecia areata. RNA extraction was followed by reverse transcription into cDNA, which acted as the sequencing template. Clones were read by immunoSEQ multiplex PCR, and TCRdb kept only the in-frame ones, dropping some. Here the sample spans some 200,000 clones, around two fifths being singletons. Noted treatment: oral pan-JAK inhibitor, 5-10 mg twice daily. V was trimmed by 0 bases and J by 2 bases, leaving 11 bases between them. Germline V gives CDR1 SGHRS, CDR2 YFSETQ. The CDR3 contains 15 residues. The V gene is TRBV5-1, the J gene TRBJ1-2; D is unclear. The material sequenced was CD4+ T cells sorted from blood, taken around week 37, from a patient treated with tofacitinib. The receptor was derived from a human donor with alopecia areata. The CDR3 loop reads CASSLAPQKNYGYTF. The CDR3 nucleotides are TGCGCCAGCAGCTTGGCCCCCCAGAAGAACTATGGCTACACCTTC. Full variable domain (remainder filled in from reference TRBV5-1 and TRBJ1-2): KAGVTQTPRYLIKTRGQQVTLSCSPISGHRSVSWYQQTPGQGLQFLFEYFSETQRNKGNFPGRFSGRQFSNSRSEMNVSTLELGDSALYLCASSLAPQKNYGYTFGSGTRLTVV.